The clone carrying this T cell receptor beta chain is a singleton in its sample. In the authors' methods: Amplification with reference gene primers provided the estimates of nucleated cell counts. The protocol was immunoSEQ multiplex PCR, while the TCRdb copy is restricted to in-frame clones and leaves out a portion. The DNA was the basis for D and trimming; V, J and clone size are from that table. The data contain a few hundred thousand clones, roughly 89% of them singletons. This sample is part of a study of blood T cell repertoires in COVID-19. Which cohort a participant joined came from the clinical history participants gave. Donors in Cohort 3 who had recovered were those with two negative PCRs, healthcare professional clearance, or resolution of their symptoms. From germline, CDR1 is LGHDT and CDR2 YNNKEL (reference sequence). Trimming left V 0 bases short and J 7 bases short, with 6 bases between. CDR3 length equals 13 residues.

The sequenced sample was PBMCs or T cells enriched from blood (not recorded which). This sequence originates from a woman between 40 and 50 years old who had recovered from COVID-19. The V call is TRBV3-1 (or the pseudogene TRBV3-2), the J call TRBJ1-4; no definite D call. CDR3 DNA sequence: TGTGCCAGCAGCCAAGATTTCCGTGAAAAACTGTTTTTT. Encoded protein: CASSQDFREKLFF.